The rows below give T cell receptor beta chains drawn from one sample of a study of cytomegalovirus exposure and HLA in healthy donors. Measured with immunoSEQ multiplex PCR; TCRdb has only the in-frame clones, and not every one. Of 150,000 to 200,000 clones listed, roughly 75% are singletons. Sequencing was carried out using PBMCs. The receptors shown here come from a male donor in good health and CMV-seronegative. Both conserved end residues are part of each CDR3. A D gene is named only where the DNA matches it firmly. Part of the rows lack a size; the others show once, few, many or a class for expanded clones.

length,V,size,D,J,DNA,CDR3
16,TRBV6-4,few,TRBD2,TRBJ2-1,TGTGCCAGCAGTCGTGACTGGGTAGCGGGACGGAATGAGCAGTTCTTC,CASSRDWVAGRNEQFF
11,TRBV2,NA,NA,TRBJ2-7,TGTGCCAGCAGTGCGTCCTACGAGCAGTACTTC,CASSASYEQYF
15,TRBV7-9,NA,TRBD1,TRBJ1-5,TGTGCCAGCAGCACGGGACAGGGGGCAGGTCAGCCCCAGCATTTT,CASSTGQGAGQPQHF
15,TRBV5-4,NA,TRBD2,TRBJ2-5,TGTGCCAGCAGCAATAGAGCGGGAGCCGTGGAGACCCAGTACTTC,CASSNRAGAVETQYF
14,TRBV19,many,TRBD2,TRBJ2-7,TGTGCCAGTAGCGTTAGCGGGAGTCTCCGCGAGCAGTACTTC,CASSVSGSLREQYF
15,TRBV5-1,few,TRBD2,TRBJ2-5,TGCGCCAGCAGCGGGGGGACTAGCGGCCCAGAGACCCAGTACTTC,CASSGGTSGPETQYF
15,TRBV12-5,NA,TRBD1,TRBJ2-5,TGTGCTAGTGGTCCAGGGACAGGGGAGGGGGAGACCCAGTACTTC,CASGPGTGEGETQYF
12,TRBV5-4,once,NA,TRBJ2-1,TGTGCCAGCAGCCCTTCGCGTAATGAGCAGTTCTTC,CASSPSRNEQFF
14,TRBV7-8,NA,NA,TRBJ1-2,TGTGCCAGCAGCGTAGACGGAACTGCGGATGGCTACACCTTC,CASSVDGTADGYTF
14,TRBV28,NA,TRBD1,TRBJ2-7,TGTGCCAGCAGGGGCCCCGGGACAGTGAACGAGCAGTACTTC,CASRGPGTVNEQYF
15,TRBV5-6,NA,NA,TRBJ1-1,TGTGCCAGCAGCTTGGCGGGGGGAATGGGCACTGAAGCTTTCTTT,CASSLAGGMGTEAFF
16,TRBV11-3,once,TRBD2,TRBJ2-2,TGTGCCAGCAGCTTAGTTCTTAGCGGGGGCACCGGGGAGCTGTTTTTT,CASSLVLSGGTGELFF
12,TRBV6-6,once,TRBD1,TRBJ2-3,TGTGCCAGCAGATCGACAGGGGATACGCAGTATTTT,CASRSTGDTQYF
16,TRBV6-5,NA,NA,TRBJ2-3,TGTGCCAGCAGTTACGCGGCCGGGACTCCCACAGATACGCAGTATTTT,CASSYAAGTPTDTQYF
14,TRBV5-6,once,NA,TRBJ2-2,TGTGCCAGCAGCCTATCATCGAACACCGGGGAGCTGTTTTTT,CASSLSSNTGELFF
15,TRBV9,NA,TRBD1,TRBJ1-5,TGTGCCAGCAGCGTAACCGGACAGGTCAATCAGCCCCAGCATTTT,CASSVTGQVNQPQHF
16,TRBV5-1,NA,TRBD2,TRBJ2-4,TGCGCCAGCAGCTACGGACTAGCGGGAATTATTGACATTCAGTACTTC,CASSYGLAGIIDIQYF
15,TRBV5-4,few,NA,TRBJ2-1,TGTGCCAGCAGCTTGGCCGACCGAGACAACAATGAGCAGTTCTTC,CASSLADRDNNEQFF
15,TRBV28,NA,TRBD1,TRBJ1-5,TGTGCCAGCAGTCCCTGGGGACAGACGAATCAGCCCCAGCATTTT,CASSPWGQTNQPQHF
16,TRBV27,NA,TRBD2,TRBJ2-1,TGTGCCAGCAGTTTATCGGCTAGCGGGAGGTACAATGAGCAGTTCTTC,CASSLSASGRYNEQFF
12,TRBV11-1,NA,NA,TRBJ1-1,TGTGCCAGCAGCCGCAGGGGAAAGGAAGCTTTCTTT,CASSRRGKEAFF
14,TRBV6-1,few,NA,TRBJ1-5,TGTGCCAGCAGGCAACAGGGTCACAATCAGCCCCAGCATTTT,CASRQQGHNQPQHF
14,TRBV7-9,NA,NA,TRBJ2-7,TGTGCCAGCAGCGGCGGCTCGAGCTCCTACGAGCAGTACTTC,CASSGGSSSYEQYF
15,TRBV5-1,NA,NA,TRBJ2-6,TGCGCCAGCAGCGAAGGGGTTGGTGGGGCCAACGTCCTGACTTTC,CASSEGVGGANVLTF
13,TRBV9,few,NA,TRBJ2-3,TGTGCCAGCACCCAGGCGCACACAGATACGCAGTATTTT,CASTQAHTDTQYF
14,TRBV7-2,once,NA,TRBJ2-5,TGTGCCAGCAGCTTAGCGCGTCCCCCCGAGACCCAGTACTTC,CASSLARPPETQYF
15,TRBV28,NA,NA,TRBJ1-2,TGTGCCAGCAGTTCAAAGGCCCCGCGGGAGCATGGCTACACCTTC,CASSSKAPREHGYTF
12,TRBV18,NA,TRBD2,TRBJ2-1,TGTGCCAGCTCACCTAGCGGGGGTGAGCAGTTCTTC,CASSPSGGEQFF
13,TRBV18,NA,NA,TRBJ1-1,TGTGCCAGCTCACCGCAGGGATTTGCTGAAGCTTTCTTT,CASSPQGFAEAFF
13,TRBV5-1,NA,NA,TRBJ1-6,TGCGCCAGCAGCCCCACCTACGATTCACCCCTCCACTTT,CASSPTYDSPLHF
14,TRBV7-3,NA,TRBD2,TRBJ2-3,TGTGCCAGCACTAGCGGGAGTTTGACAGATACGCAGTATTTT,CASTSGSLTDTQYF
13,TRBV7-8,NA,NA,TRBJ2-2,TGTGCCAGCAGCACCAGGGAACTCGGGGAGCTGTTTTTT,CASSTRELGELFF
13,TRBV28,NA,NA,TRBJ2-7,TGTGCCAGCAGTCCCTCCACAGGGTACGAGCAGTACTTC,CASSPSTGYEQYF
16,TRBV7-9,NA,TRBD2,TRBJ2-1,TGTGCCAGCAGCTTGCCGGGAGGTAGCGGCTACAATGAGCAGTTCTTC,CASSLPGGSGYNEQFF
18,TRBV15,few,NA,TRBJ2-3,TGTGCCACCAGCAGAGATGTCCGGGACACCGGACCCACAGATACGCAGTATTTT,CATSRDVRDTGPTDTQYF
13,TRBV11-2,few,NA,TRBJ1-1,TGTGCCAGCAGCTTAGCTTGGAACACTGAAGCTTTCTTT,CASSLAWNTEAFF
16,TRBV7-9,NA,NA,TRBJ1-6,TGTTCCAGCAGCTTAGGTGGAGGGAAGAGGAATTCACCCCTCCACTTT,CSSSLGGGKRNSPLHF
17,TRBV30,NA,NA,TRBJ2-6,TGTGCCTGGAGTGCACCCAGGGGATCTGCTGGGGCCAACGTCCTGACTTTC,CAWSAPRGSAGANVLTF
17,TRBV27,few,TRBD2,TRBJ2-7,TGTGCCAGCAGGCGATCGGGACTAGCGGGAGGAGGTAACGAGCAGTACTTC,CASRRSGLAGGGNEQYF
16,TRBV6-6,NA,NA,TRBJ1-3,TGTGCCAGCAGTCAACGACAGCCCGACTCTGGAAACACCATATATTTT,CASSQRQPDSGNTIYF
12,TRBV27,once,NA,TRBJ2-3,TGTGCCAGCAGTTTCCGAGGAGATACGCAGTATTTT,CASSFRGDTQYF
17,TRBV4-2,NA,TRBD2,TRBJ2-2,TGTGCCAGCAGCCGACCTTCCGGGACTAGCCGATCCGGGGAGCTGTTTTTT,CASSRPSGTSRSGELFF
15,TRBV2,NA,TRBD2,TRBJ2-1,TGTGCCAGCAGGGAACTAGCGGGGGGGAGAGATGAGCAGTTCTTC,CASRELAGGRDEQFF
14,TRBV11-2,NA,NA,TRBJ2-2,TGTGCCAGCAGCGGGGGGTTACCCACCGGGGAGCTGTTTTTT,CASSGGLPTGELFF
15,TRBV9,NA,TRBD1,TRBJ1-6,TGTGCCAGCTCCGGACAGGGGGCCATCAATTCACCCCTCCACTTT,CASSGQGAINSPLHF
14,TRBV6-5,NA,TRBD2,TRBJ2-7,TGTGCCAGCAGTCGGCAGCGGGGCCTCTACGAGCAGTACTTC,CASSRQRGLYEQYF
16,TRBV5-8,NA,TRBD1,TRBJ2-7,TGTGCCAGCAGCTTCAGTCTCGGGACAGGGTCTTACGAGCAGTACTTC,CASSFSLGTGSYEQYF
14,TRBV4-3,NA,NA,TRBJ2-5,TGCGCCAGCAGCCAAGATCTCGGAGAAGAGACCCAGTACTTC,CASSQDLGEETQYF
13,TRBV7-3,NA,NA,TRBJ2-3,TGTGCCAGCAGCTTAAACTCGGCAGATACGCAGTATTTT,CASSLNSADTQYF